The present T cell receptor beta chain was sequenced within a study of blood T cell repertoires in COVID-19. The CDR3 is 15 residues long. The ends were cut back, 7 bases at V and 9 bases at J, with 22 bases in the middle. Germline V gives CDR1 ENHRY, CDR2 SYGVKD. Enrolled through a virtual design, the participants were between roughly 18 and 90 years of age and came from about two dozen US areas. Only in-frame clones appear in the TCRdb table, and some are missing; sequencing was by immunoSEQ multiplex PCR. Here the sample spans around 250,000 clones, about 86% being singletons. The chain uses TRBV10-3 and TRBJ2-1; possible D gene TRBD2, 6 bases. The sequencing sample was made of PBMCs or T cells enriched from blood (not recorded which). This clonotype was sampled from a man between 25 and 39 years old with acute COVID-19. Here the CDR3 reads CAIIEGTGPFGEQFF. The DNA of the CDR3 is TGTGCCATCATCGAGGGGACTGGCCCCTTCGGTGAGCAGTTCTTC.